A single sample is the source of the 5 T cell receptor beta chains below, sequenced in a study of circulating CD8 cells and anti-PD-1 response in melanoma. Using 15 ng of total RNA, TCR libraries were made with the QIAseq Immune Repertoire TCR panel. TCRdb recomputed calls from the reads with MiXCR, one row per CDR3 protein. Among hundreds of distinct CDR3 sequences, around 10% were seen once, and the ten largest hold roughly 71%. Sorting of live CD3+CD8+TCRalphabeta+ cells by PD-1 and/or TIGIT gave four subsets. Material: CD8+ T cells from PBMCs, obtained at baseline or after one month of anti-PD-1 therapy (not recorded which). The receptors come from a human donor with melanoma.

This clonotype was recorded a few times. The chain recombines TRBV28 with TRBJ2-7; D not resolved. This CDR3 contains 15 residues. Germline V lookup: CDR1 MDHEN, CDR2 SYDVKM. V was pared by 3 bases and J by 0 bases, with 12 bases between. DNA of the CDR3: TGTGCCAGCAGTTTCATGGCCACGAGCTCCTACGAGCAGTACTTC. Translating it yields CASSFMATSSYEQYF.

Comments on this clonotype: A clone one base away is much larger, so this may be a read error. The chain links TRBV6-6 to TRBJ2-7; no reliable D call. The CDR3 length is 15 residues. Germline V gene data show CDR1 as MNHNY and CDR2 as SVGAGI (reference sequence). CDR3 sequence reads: CASRLTQLPSHEQYF. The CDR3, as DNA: TGTGCCAGCAGACTTACACAACTGCCCTCCCACGAGCAGTACTTC.

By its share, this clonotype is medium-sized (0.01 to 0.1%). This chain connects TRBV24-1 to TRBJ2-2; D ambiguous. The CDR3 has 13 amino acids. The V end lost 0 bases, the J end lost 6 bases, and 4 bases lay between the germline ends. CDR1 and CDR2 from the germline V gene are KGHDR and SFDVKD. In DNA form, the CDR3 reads TGTGCCACCAGTGATTTGTCGGCCGGGGAGCTGTTTTTT. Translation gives CATSDLSAGELFF.

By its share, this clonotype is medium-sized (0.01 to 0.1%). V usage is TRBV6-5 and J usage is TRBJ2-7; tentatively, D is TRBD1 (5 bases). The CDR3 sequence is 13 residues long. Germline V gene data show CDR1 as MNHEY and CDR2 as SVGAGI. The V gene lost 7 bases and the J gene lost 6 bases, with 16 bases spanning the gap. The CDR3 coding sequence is TGTGCCAGCACCGCCCAACTTGGGGCCGAGCAGTACTTC. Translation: CASTAQLGAEQYF.

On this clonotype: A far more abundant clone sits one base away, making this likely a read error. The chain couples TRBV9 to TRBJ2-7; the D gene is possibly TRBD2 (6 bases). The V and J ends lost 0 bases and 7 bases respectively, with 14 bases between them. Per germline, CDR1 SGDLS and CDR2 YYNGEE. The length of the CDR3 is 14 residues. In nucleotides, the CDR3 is TGTGCCAGCAGCGTAGGAGGAGGGAGGAATGAGCAGTACTTC. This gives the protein CASSVGGGRNEQYF.